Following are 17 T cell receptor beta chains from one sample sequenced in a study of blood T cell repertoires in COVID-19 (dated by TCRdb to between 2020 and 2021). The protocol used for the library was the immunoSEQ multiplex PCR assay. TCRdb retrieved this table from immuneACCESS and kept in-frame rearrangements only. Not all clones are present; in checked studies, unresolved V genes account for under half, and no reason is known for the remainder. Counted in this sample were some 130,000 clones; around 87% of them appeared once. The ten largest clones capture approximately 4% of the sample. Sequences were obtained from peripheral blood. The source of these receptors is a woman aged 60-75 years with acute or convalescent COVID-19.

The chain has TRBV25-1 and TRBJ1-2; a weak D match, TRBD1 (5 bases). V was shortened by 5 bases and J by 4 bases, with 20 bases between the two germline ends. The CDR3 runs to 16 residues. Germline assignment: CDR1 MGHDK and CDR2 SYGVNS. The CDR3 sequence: CASSPLVGQISYGYTF. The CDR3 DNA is TGTGCCAGCAGTCCCCTCGTGGGGCAAATCTCCTATGGCTACACCTTC.

The CDR3 reads CASSQQGYGYTF. As DNA, the CDR3 is TGTGCCAGCAGCCAGCAGGGTTATGGCTACACCTTC. This chain connects TRBV25-1 to TRBJ1-2; tentative D call: TRBD1 (5 bases). V dropped 6 bases and J dropped 5 bases, with 10 bases sitting between them. Germline values: CDR1 MGHDK, CDR2 SYGVNS. This CDR3 spans 12 amino acids.

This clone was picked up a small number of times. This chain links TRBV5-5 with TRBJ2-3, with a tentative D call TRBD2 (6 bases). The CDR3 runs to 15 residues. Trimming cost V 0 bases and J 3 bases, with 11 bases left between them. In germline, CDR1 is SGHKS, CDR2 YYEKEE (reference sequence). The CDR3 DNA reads TGTGCCAGCAGCTTGGCCCCGGGAGCTACAGATACGCAGTATTTT. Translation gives CASSLAPGATDTQYF.

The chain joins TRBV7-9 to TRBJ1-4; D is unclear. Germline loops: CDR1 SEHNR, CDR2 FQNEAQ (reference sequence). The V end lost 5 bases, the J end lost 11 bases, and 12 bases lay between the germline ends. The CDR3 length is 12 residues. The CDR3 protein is CASSLTTGKLFF. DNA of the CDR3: TGTGCCAGCAGCCTGACAACGGGGAAACTGTTTTTT.

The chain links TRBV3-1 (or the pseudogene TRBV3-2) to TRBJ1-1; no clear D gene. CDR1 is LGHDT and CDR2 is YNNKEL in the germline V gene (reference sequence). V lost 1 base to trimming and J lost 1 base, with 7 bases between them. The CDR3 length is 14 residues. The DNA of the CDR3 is TGTGCCAGCAGCCAAGCCACAGCGAACACTGAAGCTTTCTTT. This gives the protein CASSQATANTEAFF.

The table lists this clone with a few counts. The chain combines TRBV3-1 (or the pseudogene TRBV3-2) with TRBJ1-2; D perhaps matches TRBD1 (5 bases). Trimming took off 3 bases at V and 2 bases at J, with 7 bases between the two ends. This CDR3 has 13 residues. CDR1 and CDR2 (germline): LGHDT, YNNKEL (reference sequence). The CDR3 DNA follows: TGTGCCAGCAGCCAGCGGGGCAACTATGGCTACACCTTC. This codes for CASSQRGNYGYTF.

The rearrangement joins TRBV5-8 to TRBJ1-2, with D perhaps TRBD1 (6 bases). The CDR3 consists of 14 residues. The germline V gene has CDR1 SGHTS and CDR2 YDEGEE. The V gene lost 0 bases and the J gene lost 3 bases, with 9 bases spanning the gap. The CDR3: CASSLGTAHYGYTF. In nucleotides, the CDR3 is TGTGCCAGCAGCTTGGGGACAGCTCACTATGGCTACACCTTC.

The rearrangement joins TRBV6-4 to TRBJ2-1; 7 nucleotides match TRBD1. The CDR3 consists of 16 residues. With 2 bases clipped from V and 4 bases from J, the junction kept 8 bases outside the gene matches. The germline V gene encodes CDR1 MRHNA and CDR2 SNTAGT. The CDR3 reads CASSDIKGAKYNEQFF. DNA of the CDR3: TGTGCCAGCAGTGACATAAAGGGGGCCAAGTACAATGAGCAGTTCTTC.

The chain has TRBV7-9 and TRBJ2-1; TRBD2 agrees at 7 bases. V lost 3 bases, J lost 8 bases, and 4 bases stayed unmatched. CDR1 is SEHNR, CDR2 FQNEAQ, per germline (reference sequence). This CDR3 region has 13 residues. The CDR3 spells CASSLIAGYEQFF. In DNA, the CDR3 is TGTGCCAGCAGCTTGATAGCGGGTTATGAGCAGTTCTTC.

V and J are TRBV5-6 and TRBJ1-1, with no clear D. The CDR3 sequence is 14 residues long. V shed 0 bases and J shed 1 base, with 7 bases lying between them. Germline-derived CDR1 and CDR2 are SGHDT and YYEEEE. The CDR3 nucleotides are TGTGCCAGCAGCTTGGAGGCGGGGAACACTGAAGCTTTCTTT. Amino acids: CASSLEAGNTEAFF.

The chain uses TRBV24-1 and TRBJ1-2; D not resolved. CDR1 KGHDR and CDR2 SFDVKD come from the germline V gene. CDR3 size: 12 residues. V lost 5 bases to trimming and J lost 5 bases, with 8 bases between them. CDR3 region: CATSAEDYGYTF. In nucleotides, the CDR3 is TGTGCCACCAGTGCGGAGGATTATGGCTACACCTTC.

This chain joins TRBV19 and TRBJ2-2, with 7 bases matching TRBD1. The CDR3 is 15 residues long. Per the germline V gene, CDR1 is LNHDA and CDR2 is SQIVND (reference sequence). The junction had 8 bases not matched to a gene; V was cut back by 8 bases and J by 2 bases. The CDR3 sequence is CASCTGAVNTGELFF. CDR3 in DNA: TGTGCCAGTTGTACAGGGGCCGTCAACACCGGGGAGCTGTTTTTT.

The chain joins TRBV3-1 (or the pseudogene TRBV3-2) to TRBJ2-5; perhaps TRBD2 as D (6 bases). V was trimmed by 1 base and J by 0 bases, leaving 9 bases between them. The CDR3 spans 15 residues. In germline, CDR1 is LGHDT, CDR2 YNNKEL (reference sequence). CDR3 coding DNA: TGTGCCAGCAGCCAAGGTGGCGGGAACCAAGAGACCCAGTACTTC. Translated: CASSQGGGNQETQYF.

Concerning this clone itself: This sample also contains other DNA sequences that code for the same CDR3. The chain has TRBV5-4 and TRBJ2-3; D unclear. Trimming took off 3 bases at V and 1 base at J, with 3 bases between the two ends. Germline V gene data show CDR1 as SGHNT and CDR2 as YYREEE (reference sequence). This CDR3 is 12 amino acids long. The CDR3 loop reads CASSSGTDTQYF. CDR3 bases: TGTGCCAGCAGCTCGGGCACAGATACGCAGTATTTT.

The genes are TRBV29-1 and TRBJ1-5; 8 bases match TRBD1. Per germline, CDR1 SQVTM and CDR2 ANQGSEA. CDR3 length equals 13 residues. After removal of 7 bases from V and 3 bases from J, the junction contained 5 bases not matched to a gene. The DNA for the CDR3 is TGCAGCGCGATACAGGGGGACAATCAGCCCCAGCATTTT. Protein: CSAIQGDNQPQHF. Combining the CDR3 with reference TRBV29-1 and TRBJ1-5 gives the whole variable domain SAVISQKPSRDICQRGTSLTIQCQVDSQVTMMFWYRQQPGQSLTLIATANQGSEATYESGFVIDKFPISRPNLTFSTLTVSNMSPEDSSIYLCSAIQGDNQPQHFGDGTRLSIL.

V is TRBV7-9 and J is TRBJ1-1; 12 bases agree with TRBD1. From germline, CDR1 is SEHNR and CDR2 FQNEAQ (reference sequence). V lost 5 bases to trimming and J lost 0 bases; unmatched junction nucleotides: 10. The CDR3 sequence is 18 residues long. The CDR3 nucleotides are TGTGCCAGCAGCCCCGGGACAGGGGGCGCCATCGTGAACACTGAAGCTTTCTTT. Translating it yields CASSPGTGGAIVNTEAFF. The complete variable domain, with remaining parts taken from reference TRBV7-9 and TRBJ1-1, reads DTGVSQNPRHKITKRGQNVTFRCDPISEHNRLYWYRQTLGQGPEFLTYFQNEAQLEKSRLLSDRFSAERPKGSFSTLEIQRTEQGDSAMYLCASSPGTGGAIVNTEAFFGQGTRLTVV.

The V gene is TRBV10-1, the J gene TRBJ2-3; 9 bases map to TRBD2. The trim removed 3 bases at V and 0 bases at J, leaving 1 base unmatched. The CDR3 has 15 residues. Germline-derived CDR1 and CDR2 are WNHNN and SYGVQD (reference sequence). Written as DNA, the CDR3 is TGCGCCAGCAGTGAAGCGGGAGGAAGCACAGATACGCAGTATTTT. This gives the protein CASSEAGGSTDTQYF.